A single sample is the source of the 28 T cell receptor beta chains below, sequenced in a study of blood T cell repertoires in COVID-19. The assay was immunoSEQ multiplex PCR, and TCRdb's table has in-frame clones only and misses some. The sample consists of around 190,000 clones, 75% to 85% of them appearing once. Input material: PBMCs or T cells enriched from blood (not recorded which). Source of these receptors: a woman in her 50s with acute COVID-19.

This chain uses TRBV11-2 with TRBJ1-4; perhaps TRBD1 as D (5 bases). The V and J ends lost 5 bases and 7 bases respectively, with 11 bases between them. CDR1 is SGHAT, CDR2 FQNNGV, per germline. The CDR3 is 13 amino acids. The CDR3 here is CASSPPRVEKLFF. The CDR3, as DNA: TGTGCCAGCAGCCCTCCCAGGGTTGAAAAACTGTTTTTT.

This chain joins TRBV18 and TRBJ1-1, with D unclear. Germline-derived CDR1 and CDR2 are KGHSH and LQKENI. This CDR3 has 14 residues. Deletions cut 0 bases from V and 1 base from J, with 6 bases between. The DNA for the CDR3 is TGTGCCAGCTCACCACCAGGGAGGAACACTGAAGCTTTCTTT. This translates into CASSPPGRNTEAFF.

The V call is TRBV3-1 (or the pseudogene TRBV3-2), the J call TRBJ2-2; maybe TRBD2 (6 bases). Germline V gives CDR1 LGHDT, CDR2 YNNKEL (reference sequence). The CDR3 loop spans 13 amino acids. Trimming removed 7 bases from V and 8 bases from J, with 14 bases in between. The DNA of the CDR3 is TGTGCCAGCAAGCAACTAGCTTCGGGGGAGCTGTTTTTT. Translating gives CASKQLASGELFF.

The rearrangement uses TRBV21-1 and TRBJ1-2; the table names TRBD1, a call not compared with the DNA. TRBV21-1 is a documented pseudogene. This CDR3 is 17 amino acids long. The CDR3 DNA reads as TGTGCCAGCAGCAAACGGGGTTTCGACAGGGGCATCTATGGCTACACCTTC. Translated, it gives CASSKRGFDRGIYGYTF.

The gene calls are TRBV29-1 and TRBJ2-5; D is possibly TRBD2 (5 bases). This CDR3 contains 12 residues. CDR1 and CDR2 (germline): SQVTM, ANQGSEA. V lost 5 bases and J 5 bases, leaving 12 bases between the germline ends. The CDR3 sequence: CSVLQSGETQYF. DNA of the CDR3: TGCAGCGTTTTACAATCGGGGGAGACCCAGTACTTC.

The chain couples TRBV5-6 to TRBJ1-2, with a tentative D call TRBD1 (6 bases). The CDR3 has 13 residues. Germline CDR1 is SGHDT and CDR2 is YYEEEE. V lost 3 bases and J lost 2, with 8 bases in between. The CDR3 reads CASSSQGNYGYTF. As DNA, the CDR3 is TGTGCCAGCAGCTCGCAGGGGAACTATGGCTACACCTTC.

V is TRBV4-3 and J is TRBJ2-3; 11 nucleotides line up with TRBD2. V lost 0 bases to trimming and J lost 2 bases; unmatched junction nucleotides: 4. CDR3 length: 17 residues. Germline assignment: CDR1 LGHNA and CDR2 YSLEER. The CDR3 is CASSQDQGLAATDTQYF. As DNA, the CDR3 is TGCGCCAGCAGCCAAGATCAGGGACTAGCGGCCACAGATACGCAGTATTTT.

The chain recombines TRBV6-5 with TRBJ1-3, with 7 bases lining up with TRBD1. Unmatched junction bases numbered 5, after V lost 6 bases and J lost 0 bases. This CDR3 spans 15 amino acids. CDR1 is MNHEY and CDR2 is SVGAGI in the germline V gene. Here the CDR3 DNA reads TGTGCCAGCAGGCCAGGGGACAGCTCTGGAAACACCATATATTTT. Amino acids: CASRPGDSSGNTIYF.

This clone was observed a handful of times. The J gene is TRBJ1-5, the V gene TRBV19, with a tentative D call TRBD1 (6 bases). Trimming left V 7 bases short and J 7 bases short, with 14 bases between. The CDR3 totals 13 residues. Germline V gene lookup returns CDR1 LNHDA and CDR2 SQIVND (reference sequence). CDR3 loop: CASKGGIGQPQHF. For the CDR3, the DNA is TGTGCCAGTAAGGGGGGGATAGGGCAGCCCCAGCATTTT.

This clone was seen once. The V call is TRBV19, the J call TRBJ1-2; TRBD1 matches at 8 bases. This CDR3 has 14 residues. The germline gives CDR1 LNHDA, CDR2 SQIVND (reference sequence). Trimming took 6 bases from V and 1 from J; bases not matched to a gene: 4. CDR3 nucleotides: TGTGCCAGTAGCCTACAGGGGGGTAACTATGGCTACACCTTC. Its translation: CASSLQGGNYGYTF.

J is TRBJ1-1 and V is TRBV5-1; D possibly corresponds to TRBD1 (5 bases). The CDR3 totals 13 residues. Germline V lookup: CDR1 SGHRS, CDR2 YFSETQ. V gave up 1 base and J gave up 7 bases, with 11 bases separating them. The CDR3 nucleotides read TGCGCCAGCAGCTTGAGCAGGGTGGGTGAAGCTTTCTTT. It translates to CASSLSRVGEAFF.

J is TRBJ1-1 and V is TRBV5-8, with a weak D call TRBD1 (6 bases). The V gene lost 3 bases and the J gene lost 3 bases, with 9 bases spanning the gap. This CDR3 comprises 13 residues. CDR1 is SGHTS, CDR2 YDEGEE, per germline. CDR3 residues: CASSYRVYTEAFF. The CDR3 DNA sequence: TGTGCCAGCAGCTACAGGGTGTACACTGAAGCTTTCTTT. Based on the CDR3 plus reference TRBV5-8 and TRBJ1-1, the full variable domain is EAGVTQSPTHLIKTRGQQATLRCSPISGHTSVYWYQQALGLGLQFLLWYDEGEERNRGNFPPRFSGRQFPNYSSELNVNALELEDSALYLCASSYRVYTEAFFGQGTRLTVV.

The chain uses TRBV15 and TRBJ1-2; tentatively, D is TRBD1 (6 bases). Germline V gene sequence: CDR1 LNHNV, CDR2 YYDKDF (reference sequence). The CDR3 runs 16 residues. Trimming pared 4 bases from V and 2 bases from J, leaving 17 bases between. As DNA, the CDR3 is TGTGCCACCAGCAATTCGTCAGGGGCGCCGAACTATGGCTACACCTTC. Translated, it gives CATSNSSGAPNYGYTF.

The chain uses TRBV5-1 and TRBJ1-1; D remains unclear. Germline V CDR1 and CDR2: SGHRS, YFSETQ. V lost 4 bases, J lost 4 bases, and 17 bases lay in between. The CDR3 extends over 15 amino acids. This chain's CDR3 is CASSKTYDGSTEAFF. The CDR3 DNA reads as TGCGCCAGCAGCAAGACTTACGACGGGAGCACTGAAGCTTTCTTT.

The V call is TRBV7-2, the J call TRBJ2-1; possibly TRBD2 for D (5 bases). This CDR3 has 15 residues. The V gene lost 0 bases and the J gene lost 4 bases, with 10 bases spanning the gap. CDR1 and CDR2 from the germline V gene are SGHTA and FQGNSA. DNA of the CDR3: TGTGCCAGCAGCTTAGCCGGGGAGATATACAATGAGCAGTTCTTC. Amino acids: CASSLAGEIYNEQFF.

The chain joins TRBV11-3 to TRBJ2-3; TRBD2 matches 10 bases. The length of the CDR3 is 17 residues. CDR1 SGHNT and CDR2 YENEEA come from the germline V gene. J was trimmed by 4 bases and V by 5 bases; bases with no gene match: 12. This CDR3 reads CASSPRGGAGGADTQYF. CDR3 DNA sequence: TGTGCCAGCAGCCCGAGAGGGGGAGCGGGGGGGGCAGATACGCAGTATTTT.

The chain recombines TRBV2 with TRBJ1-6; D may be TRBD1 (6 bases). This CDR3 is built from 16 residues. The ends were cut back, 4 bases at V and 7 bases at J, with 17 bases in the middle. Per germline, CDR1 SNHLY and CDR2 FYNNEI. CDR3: CASSGLGTRGNSPLHF. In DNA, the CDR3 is TGTGCCAGCAGTGGCTTGGGGACGAGGGGGAATTCACCCCTCCACTTT.

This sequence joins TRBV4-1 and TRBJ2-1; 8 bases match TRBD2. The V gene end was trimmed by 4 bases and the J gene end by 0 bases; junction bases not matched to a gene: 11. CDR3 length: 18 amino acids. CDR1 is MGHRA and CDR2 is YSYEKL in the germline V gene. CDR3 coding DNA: TGCGCCAGCAGCCCTTACCCTCCAGCGGGGGACTCCTACAATGAGCAGTTCTTC. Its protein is CASSPYPPAGDSYNEQFF.

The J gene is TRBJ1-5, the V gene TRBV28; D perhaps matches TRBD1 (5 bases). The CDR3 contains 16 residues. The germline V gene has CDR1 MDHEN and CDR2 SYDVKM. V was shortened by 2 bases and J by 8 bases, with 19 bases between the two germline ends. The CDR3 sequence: CASSLNIDSVSEPQHF. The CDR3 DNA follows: TGTGCCAGCAGTTTAAATATCGACAGCGTGAGTGAGCCCCAGCATTTT.

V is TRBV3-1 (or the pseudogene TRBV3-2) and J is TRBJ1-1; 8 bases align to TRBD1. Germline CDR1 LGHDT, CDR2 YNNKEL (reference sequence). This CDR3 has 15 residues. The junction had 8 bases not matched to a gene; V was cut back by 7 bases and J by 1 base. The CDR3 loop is CASNHRDRTNTEAFF. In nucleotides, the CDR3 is TGTGCCAGCAACCACCGGGACAGGACGAACACTGAAGCTTTCTTT.

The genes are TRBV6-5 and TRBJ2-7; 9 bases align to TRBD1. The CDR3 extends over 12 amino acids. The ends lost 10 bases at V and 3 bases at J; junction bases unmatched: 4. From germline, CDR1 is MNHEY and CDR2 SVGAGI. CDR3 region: CATGQGRYEQYV. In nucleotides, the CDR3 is TGTGCCACCGGACAGGGGCGCTACGAGCAGTACGTC.

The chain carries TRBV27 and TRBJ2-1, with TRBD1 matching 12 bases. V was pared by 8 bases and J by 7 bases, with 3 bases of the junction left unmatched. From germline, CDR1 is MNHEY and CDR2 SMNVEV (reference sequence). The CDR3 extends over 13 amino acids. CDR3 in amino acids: CASEGQGANEQFF. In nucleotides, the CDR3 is TGTGCCAGCGAGGGACAGGGGGCGAATGAGCAGTTCTTC.

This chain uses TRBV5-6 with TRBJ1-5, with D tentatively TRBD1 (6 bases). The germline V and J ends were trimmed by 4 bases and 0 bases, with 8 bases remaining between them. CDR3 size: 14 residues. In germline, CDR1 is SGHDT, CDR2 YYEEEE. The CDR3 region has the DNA TGTGCCAGCAGCAGGGGGTATAGCAATCAGCCCCAGCATTTT. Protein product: CASSRGYSNQPQHF.

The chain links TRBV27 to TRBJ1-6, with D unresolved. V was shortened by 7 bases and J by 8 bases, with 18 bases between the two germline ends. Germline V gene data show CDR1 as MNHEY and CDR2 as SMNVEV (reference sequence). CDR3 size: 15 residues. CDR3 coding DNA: TGTGCCAGCACAATTATGGCGGGAGGTGATTCACCCCTCCACTTT. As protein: CASTIMAGGDSPLHF.

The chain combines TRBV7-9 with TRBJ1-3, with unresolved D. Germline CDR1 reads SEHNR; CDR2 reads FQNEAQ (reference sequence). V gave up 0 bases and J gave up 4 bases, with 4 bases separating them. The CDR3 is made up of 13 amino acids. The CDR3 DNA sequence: TGTGCCAGCAGCTTAGCGGAGGGAAACACCATATATTTT. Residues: CASSLAEGNTIYF.

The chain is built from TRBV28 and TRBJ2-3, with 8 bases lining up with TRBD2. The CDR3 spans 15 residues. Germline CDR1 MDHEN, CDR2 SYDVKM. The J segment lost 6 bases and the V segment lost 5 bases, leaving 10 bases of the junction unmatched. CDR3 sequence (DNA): TGTGCCAGCAGTCCCGCTACGGGGGGGAGGGATACGCAGTATTTT. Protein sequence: CASSPATGGRDTQYF.

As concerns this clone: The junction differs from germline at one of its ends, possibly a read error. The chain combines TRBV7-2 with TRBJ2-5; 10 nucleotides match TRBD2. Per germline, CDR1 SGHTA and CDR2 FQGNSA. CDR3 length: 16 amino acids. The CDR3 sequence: CASSFELAGTKETQYF. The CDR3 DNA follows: TGTGCCAGCAGCTTTGAACTAGCGGGGACTAAAGAGACCCAATACTTC.

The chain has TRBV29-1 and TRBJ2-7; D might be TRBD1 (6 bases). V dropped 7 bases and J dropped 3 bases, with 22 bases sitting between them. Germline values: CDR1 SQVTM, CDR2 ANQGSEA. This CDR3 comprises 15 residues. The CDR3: CSGVTGRVVCYEQYV. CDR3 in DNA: TGCAGCGGTGTTACAGGGAGAGTTGTGTGCTACGAGCAGTACGTC.